This T cell receptor beta chain was profiled in a study of shared clonotypes between healthy human individuals. Study-wide context: Used for every donor were three CD4 naive, three CD4 memory, two CD8 naive and one CD8 memory plate. Study-level results: Rarefaction showed that sequencing of sorted subsets was incomplete (despite large depth).

Donors were Caucasian adults residing in Nashville, Tennessee, USA. CD45RA-negative memory and CD45RA+ naive subsets were split from the CD4+ cells. The germline V gene encodes CDR1 MNHNS and CDR2 SASEGT. This CDR3 has 14 residues. V shed 0 bases and J 9 bases; nucleotides not matched to a gene: 7. The assay was immunoSEQ multiplex PCR, and TCRdb's table has in-frame clones only and misses some. The table lists roughly 2.2 million clones, around 90% of them singletons. Comments on this clone: The antigen is not known.

The specimen was naive CD4+ T cells from PBMCs. The subset: CD45RA+ positively selected. This sequence originates from a man aged 18-30 years in good health. Some clones in this sample may be carry-over from other donors' samples. The V gene is TRBV6-1, the J gene TRBJ2-7, with 8 nucleotides matching TRBD1. The CDR3: CASSEATGGLRQYF. The CDR3 nucleotides are TGTGCCAGCAGTGAAGCAACAGGGGGGCTACGGCAGTACTTC.